This T cell receptor beta chain emerged from a study of glioma-infiltrating T cells. Germline V CDR1 and CDR2: PRHDT, FYEKMQ (reference sequence). This CDR3 contains 13 residues. Trimming cost V 8 bases and J 2 bases, with 13 bases left between them. Findings of the study overall: CDR3 overlap between tissue and blood was very small. Gliomas, especially low-grade, showed above-expected tissue-blood divergence; non-neoplastic patients showed below.

Using RNA template, CDR3s of TCR alpha and beta were amplified with iRepertoire arm-PCR. Input was 100-400 ng of tissue mRNA or PBMC total RNA. A single record per CDR3 protein comes from TCRdb applying MiXCR to the multiplex PCR reads. The sample shows some 12,000 distinct CDR3 sequences, about 30% of them seen only once. A note on this clonotype: Its cognate antigen is unknown.

This chain links TRBV13 with TRBJ2-7; D remains ambiguous. The clonotype was recovered from a human donor with low-grade glioma or glioblastoma, undergoing nonglioma brain surgery, or in good health (not recorded which). Specimen: glioma tissue, nonneoplastic brain tissue, or PBMCs (not recorded which). The CDR3 DNA sequence: TGTGCCAGCTTAGGAAGGAATCCCTACGAGCAGTACTTC. Translating gives CASLGRNPYEQYF.